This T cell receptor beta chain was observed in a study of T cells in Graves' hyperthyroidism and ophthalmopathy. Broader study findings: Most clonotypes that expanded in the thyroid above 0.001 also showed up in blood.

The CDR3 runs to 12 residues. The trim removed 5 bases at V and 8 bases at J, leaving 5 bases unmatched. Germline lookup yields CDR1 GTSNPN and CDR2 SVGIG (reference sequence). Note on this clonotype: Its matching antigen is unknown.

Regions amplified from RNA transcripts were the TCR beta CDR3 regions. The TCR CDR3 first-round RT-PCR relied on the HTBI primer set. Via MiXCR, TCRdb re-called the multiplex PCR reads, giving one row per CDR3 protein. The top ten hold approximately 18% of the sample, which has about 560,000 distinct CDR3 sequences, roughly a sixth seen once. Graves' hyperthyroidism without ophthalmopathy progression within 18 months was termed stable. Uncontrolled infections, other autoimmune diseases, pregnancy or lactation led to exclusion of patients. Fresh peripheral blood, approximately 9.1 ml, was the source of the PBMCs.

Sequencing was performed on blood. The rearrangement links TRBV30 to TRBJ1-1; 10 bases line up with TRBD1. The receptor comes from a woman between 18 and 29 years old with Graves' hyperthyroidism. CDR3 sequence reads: CAWGQGVVEAFF. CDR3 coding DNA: TGTGCCTGGGGACAGGGGGTCGTCGAAGCTTTCTTT.